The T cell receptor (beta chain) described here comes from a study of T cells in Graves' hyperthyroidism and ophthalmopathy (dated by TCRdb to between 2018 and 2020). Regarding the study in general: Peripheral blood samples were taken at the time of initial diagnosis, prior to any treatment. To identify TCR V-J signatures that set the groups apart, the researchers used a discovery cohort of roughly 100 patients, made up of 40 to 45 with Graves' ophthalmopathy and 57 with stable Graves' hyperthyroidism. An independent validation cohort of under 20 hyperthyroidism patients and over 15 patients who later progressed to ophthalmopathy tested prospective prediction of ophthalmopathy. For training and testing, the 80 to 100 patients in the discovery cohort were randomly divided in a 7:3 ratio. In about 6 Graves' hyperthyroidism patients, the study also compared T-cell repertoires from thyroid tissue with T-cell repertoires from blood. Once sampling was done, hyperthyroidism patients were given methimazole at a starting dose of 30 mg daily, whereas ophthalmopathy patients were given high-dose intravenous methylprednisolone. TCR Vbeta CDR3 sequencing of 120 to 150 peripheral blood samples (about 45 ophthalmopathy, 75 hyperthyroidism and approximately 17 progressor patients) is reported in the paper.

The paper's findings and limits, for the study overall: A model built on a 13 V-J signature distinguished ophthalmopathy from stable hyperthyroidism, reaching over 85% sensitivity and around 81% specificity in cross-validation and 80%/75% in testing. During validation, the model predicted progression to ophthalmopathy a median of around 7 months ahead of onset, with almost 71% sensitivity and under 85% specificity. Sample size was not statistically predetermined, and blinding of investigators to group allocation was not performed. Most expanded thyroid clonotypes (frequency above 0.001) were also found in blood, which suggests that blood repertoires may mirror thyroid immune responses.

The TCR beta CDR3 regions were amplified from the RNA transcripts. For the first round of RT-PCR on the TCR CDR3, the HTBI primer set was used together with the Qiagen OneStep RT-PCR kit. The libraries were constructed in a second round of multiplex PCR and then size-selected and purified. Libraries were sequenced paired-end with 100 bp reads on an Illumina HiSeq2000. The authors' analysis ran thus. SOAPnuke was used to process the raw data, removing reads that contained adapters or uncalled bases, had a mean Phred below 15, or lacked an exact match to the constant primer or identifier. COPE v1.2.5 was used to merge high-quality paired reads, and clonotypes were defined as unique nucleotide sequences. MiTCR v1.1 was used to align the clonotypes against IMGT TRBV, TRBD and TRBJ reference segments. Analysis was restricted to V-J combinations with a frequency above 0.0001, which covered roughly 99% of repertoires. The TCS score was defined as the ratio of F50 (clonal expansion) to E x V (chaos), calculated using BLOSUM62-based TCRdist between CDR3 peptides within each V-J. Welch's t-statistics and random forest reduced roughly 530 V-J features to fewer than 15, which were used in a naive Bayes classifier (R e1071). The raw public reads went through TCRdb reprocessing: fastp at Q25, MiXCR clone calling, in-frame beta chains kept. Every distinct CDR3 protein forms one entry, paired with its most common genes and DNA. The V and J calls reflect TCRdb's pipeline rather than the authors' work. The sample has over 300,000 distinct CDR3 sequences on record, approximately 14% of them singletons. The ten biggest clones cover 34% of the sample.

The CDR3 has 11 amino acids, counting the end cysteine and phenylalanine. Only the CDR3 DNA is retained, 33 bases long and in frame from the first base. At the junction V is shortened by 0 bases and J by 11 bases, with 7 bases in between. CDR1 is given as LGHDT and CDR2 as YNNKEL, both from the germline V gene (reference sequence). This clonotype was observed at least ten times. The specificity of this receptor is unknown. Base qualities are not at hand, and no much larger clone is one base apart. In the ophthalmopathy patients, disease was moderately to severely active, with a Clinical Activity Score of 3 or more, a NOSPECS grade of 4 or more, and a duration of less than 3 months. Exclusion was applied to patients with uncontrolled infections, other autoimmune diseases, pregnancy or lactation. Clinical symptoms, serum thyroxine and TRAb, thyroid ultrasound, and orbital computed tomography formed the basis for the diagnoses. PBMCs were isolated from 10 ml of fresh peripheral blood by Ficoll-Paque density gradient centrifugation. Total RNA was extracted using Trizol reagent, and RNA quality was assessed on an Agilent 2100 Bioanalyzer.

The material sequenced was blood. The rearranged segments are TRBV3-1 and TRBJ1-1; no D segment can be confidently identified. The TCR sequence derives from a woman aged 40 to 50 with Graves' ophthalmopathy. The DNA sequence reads TGTGCCAGCAGCCAAGAATCATCGGCTTTCTTT. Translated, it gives CASSQESSAFF.